The source of this TCR beta chain is a study of shared clonotypes between healthy human individuals. CDR3 length: 15 amino acids. Naive CD8 populations comprised CD45RO-negative cells positively selected for CCR7, excluding terminally differentiated effector memory CD45RA+ cells. Original methodology: Filtering differed because ImmunoSEQ produced junction-only sequences that carried no quality scores. The repertoire was sequenced with immunoSEQ multiplex PCR; TCRdb's copy has only in-frame clones and lacks some. Clone size and the V and J calls come from that table; the DNA yielded D and trimming. Of about 2 million clones in the sample, approximately 95% are singletons; the top ten hold 0.85% to 1.3%.

The gene calls are TRBV1 and TRBJ2-7; the D call of TRBD2 is as the table states it, not checked on the DNA. TRBV1 is a listed pseudogene. The sequenced material came from naive CD8+ T cells sorted from blood. The clonotype was recovered from a man aged 18 to 35 in good health. The CDR3, as DNA: TGCACCAGCAGCCAAAAACGGGGGACCTCCTACGAGCAGTACTTC. Translated, it gives CTSSQKRGTSYEQYF.